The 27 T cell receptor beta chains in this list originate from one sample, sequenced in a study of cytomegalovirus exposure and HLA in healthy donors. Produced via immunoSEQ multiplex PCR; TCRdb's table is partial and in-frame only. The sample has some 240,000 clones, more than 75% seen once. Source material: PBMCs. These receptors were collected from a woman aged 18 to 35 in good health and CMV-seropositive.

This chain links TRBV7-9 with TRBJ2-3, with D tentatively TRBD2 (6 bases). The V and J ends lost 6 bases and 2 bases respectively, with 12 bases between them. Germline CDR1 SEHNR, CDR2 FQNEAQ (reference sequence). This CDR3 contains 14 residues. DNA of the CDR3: TGTGCCAGCAGGCGGGGCCGGCACACAGATACGCAGTATTTT. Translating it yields CASRRGRHTDTQYF.

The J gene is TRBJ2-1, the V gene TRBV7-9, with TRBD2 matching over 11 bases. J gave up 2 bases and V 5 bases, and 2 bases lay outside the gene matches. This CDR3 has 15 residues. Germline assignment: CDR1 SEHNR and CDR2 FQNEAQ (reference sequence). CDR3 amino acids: CASSRLAGPYNEQFF. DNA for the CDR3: TGTGCCAGCAGCCGACTAGCGGGACCCTACAATGAGCAGTTCTTC.

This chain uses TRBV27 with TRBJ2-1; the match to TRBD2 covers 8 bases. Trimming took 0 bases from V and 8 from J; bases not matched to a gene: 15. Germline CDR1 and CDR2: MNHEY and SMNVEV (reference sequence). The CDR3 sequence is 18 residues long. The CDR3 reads CASSLSKELGLESYEQFF. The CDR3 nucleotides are TGTGCCAGCAGTTTATCGAAAGAATTGGGACTAGAATCCTATGAGCAGTTCTTC.

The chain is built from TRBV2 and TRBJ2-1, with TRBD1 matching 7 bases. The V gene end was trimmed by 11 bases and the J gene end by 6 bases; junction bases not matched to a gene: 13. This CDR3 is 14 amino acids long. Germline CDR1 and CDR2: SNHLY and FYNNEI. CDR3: CALKGDRASNEQFF. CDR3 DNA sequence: TGTGCCCTCAAGGGTGACAGGGCGTCCAATGAGCAGTTCTTC.

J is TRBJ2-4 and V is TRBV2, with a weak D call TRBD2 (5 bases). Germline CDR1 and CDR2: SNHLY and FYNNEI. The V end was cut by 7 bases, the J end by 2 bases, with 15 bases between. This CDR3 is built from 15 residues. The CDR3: CASMGERATKNIQYF. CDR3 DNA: TGTGCCAGCATGGGAGAAAGGGCTACCAAAAACATTCAGTACTTC. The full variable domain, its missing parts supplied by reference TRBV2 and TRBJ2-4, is EPEVTQTPSHQVTQMGQEVILRCVPISNHLYFYWYRQILGQKVEFLVSFYNNEISEKSEIFDDQFSVERPDGSNFTLKIRSTKLEDSAMYFCASMGERATKNIQYFGAGTRLSVL.

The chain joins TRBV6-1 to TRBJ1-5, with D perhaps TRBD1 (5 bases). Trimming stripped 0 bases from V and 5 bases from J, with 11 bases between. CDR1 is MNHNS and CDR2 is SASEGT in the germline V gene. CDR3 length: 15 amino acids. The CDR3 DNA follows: TGTGCCAGCAGTGAAGCTGGGGCATCCGATCAGCCCCAGCATTTT. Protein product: CASSEAGASDQPQHF.

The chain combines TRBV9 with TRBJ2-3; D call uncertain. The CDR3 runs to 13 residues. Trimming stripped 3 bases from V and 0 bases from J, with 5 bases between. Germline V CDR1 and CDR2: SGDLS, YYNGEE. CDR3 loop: CASSAVSTDTQYF. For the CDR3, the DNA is TGTGCCAGCAGCGCCGTAAGCACAGATACGCAGTATTTT.

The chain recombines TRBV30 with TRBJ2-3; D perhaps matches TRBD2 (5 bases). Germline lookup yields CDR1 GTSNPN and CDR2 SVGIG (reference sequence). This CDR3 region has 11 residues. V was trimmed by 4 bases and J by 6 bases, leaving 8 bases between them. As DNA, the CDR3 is TGTGCCTGGAAGTCGGGGGATACGCAGTATTTT. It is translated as CAWKSGDTQYF.

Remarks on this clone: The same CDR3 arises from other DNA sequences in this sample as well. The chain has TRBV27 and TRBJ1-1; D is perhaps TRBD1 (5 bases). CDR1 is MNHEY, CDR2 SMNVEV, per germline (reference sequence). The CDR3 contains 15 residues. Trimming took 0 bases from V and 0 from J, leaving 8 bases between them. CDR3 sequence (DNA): TGTGCCAGCAGTTTATCAGCAGGGCTGAACACTGAAGCTTTCTTT. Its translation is CASSLSAGLNTEAFF.

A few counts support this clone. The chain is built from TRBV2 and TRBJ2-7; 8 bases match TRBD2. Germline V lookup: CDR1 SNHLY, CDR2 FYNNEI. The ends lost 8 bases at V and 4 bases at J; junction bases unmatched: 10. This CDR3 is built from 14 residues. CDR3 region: CASGETSAGYEQYF. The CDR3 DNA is TGTGCCAGCGGAGAGACTAGCGCAGGGTACGAGCAGTACTTC.

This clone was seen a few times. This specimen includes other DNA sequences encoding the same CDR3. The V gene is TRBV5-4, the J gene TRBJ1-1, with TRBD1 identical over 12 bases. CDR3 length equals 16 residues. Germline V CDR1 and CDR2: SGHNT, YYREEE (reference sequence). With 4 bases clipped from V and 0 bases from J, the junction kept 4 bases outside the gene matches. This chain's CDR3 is CASSVGQGALNTEAFF. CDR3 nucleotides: TGTGCCAGCAGCGTGGGACAGGGGGCATTGAACACTGAAGCTTTCTTT.

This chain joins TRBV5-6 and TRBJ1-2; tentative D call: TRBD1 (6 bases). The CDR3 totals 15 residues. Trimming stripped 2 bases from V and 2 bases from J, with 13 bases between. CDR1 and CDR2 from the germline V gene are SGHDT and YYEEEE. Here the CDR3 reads CASSFAGGRNYGYTF. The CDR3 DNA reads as TGTGCCAGCAGCTTTGCGGGGGGCAGGAACTATGGCTACACCTTC.

The chain's CDR3 is CASSQQGGVETQYF. In DNA, the CDR3 is TGTGCCAGCAGCCAACAGGGTGGGGTCGAGACCCAGTACTTC. The chain joins TRBV7-8 to TRBJ2-5; a weak D match, TRBD1 (6 bases). Deletions cut 5 bases from V and 5 bases from J, with 15 bases between. Germline values: CDR1 SGHVS, CDR2 FQNEAQ. There are 14 residues in the CDR3.

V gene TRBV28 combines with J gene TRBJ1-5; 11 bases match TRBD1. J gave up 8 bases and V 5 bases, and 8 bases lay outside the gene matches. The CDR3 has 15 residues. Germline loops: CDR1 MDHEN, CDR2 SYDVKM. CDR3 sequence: CASSTDRDRGEPQHF. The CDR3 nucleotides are TGTGCCAGCAGTACGGACCGGGACAGGGGGGAGCCCCAGCATTTT.

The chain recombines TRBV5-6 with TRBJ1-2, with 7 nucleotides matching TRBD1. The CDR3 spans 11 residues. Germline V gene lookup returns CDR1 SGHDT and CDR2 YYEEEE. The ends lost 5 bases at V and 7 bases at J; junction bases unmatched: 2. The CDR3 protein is CASSYRGGYTF. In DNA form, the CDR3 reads TGTGCCAGCAGTTACAGGGGTGGCTACACCTTC.

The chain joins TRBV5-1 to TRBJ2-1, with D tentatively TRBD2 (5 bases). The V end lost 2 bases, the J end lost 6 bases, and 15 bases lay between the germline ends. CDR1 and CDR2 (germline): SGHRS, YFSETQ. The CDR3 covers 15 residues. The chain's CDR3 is CASSFLSGGSNEQFF. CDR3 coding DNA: TGCGCCAGCAGCTTTCTTTCTGGCGGGTCCAATGAGCAGTTCTTC.

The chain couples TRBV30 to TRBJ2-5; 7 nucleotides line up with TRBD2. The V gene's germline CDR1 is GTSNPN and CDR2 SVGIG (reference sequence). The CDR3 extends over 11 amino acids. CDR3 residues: CAWGGVETQYF. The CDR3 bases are TGTGCTTGGGGGGGGGTAGAGACCCAGTACTTC.

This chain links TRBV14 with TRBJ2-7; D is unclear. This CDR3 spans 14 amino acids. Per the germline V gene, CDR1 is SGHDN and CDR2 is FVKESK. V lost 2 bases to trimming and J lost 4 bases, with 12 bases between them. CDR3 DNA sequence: TGTGCCAGCAGCCAACAACCGGGTCCGTACGAGCAGTACTTC. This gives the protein CASSQQPGPYEQYF.

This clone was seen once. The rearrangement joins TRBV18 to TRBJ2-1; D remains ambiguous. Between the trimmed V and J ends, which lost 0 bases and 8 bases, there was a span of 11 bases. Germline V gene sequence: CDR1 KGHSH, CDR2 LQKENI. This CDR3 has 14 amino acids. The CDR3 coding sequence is TGTGCCAGCTCACCACCGATTAGAAGCTATGAGCAGTTCTTC. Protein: CASSPPIRSYEQFF.

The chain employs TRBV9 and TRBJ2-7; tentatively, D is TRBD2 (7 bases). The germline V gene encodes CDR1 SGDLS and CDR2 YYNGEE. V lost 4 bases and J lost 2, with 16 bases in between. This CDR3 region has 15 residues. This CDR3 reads CASSTGGGATYEQYF. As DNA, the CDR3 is TGTGCCAGCAGCACGGGGGGCGGAGCGACCTACGAGCAGTACTTC.

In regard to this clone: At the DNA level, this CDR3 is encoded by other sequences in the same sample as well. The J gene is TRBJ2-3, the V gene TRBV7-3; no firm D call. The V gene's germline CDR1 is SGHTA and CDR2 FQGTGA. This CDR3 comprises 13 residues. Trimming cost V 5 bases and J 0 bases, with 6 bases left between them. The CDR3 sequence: CASSPVSTDTQYF. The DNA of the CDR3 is TGTGCCAGCAGCCCCGTCAGCACAGATACGCAGTATTTT. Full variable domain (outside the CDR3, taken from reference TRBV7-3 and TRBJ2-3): GAGVSQTPSNKVTEKGKYVELRCDPISGHTALYWYRQSLGQGPEFLIYFQGTGAADDSGLPNDRFFAVRPEGSVSTLKIQRTERGDSAVYLCASSPVSTDTQYFGPGTRLTVL.

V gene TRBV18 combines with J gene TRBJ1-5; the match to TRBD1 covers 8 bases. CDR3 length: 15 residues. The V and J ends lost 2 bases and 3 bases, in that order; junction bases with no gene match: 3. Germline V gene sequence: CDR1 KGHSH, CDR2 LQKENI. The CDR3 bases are TGTGCCAGCTCACCAAGGACAGGGCTCAATCAGCCCCAGCATTTT. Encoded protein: CASSPRTGLNQPQHF.

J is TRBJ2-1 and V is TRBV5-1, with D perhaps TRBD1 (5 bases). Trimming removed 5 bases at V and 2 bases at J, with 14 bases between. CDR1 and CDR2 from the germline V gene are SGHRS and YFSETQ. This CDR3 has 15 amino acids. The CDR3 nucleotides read TGCGCCAGCAGAAGCAGGGTCGGGCCCTACAATGAGCAGTTCTTC. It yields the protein CASRSRVGPYNEQFF.

DNA of the CDR3: TGTGCCAGCAGCTCCCCTTTTGGGGGGGTTTATGGCTACACCTTC. Protein: CASSSPFGGVYGYTF. This chain connects TRBV11-2 to TRBJ1-2; a weak D match, TRBD1 (5 bases). Germline-derived CDR1 and CDR2 are SGHAT and FQNNGV. Trimming took off 4 bases at V and 5 bases at J, with 17 bases between the two ends. This CDR3 is built from 15 residues.

The CDR3 DNA is TGTGCCAGCAGTGAGGTGGCAGGGGTTTATCAGCCCCAGCATTTT. Amino acid sequence: CASSEVAGVYQPQHF. V and J are TRBV6-1 and TRBJ1-5; maybe TRBD1 (6 bases). Germline V lookup: CDR1 MNHNS, CDR2 SASEGT. Trimming shortened V by 3 bases and J by 5 bases, and 14 bases separated the two germline ends. The CDR3 contains 15 residues.

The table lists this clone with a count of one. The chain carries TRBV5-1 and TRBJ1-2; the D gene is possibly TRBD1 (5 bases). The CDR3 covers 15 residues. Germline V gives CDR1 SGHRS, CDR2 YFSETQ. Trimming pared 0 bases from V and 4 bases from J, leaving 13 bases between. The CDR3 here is CASSLDGARPYGYTF. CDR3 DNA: TGCGCCAGCAGCTTGGATGGGGCGAGGCCCTATGGCTACACCTTC.

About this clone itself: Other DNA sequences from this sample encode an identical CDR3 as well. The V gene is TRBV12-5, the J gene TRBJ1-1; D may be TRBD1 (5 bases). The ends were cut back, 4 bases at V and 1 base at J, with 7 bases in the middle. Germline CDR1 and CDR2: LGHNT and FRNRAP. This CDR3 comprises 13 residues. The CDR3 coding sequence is TGTGCTAGTGGTTGGGGCGGGAACACTGAAGCTTTCTTT. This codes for CASGWGGNTEAFF.